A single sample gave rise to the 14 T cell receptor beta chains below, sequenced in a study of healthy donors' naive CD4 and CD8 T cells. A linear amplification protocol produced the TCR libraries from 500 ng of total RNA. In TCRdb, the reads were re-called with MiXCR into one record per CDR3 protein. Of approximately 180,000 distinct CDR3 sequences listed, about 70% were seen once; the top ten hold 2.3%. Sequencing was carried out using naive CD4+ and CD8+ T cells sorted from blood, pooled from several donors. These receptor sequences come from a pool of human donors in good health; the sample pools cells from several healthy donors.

CDR3 amino acids: CSVYKFQGAEAFF. The DNA of the CDR3 is TGCAGCGTGTATAAATTCCAGGGAGCTGAAGCTTTCTTT. This chain uses TRBV29-1 with TRBJ1-1, with D possibly TRBD1 on 5 matching bases. Germline V gene sequence: CDR1 SQVTM, CDR2 ANQGSEA. With 6 bases removed from V and 6 bases from J, the gap between germline ends came to 17 bases. This CDR3 spans 13 amino acids.

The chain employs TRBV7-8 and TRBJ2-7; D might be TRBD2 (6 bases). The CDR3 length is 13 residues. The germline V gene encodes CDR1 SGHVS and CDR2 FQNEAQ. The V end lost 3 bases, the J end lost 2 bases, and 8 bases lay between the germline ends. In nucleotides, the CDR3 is TGTGCCAGCAGCTTCGGCGGGGCCTACGAGCAGTACTTC. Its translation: CASSFGGAYEQYF. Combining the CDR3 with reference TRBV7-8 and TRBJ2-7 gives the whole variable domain GAGVSQSPRYKVAKRGQDVALRCDPISGHVSLFWYQQALGQGPEFLTYFQNEAQLDKSGLPSDRFFAERPEGSVSTLKIQRTQQEDSAVYLCASSFGGAYEQYFGPGTRLTVT.

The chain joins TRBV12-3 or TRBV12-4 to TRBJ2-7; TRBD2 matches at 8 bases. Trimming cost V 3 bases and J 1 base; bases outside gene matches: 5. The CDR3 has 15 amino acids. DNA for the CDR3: TGTGCCAGCAGTTTGATTAGCGGGACATCCTACGAGCAGTACTTC. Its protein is CASSLISGTSYEQYF.

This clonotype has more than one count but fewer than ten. CDR3 nucleotides: TGCGCCAGCTATAACGGTTACACCGGGGAGCTGTTTTTT. Translating it yields CASYNGYTGELFF. This chain connects TRBV5-1 to TRBJ2-2; the D is unclear. Germline lookup yields CDR1 SGHRS and CDR2 YFSETQ. The CDR3 length is 13 residues. Trimming took 7 bases from V and 3 from J, leaving 10 bases between them.

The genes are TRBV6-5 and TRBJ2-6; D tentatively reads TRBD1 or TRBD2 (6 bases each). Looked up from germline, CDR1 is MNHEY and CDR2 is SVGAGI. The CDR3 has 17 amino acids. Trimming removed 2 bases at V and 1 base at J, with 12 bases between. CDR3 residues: CASSYGGLGSGANVLTF. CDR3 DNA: TGTGCCAGCAGTTACGGGGGGCTAGGTTCTGGGGCCAACGTCCTGACTTTC.

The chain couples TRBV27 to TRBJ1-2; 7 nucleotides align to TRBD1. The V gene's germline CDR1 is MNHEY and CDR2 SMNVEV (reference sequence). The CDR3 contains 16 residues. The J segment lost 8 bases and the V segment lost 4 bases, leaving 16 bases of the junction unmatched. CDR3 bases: TGTGCCAGCAGTTACGGATCGACAGGGTGGGCGGGCGGCTACACCTTC. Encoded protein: CASSYGSTGWAGGYTF.

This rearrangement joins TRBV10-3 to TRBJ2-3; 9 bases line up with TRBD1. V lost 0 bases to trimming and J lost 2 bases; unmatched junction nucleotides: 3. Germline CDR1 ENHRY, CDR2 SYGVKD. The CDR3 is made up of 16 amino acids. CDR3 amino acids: CAISESGTGYTDTQYF. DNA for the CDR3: TGTGCCATCAGTGAGTCCGGGACAGGGTACACAGATACGCAGTATTTT.

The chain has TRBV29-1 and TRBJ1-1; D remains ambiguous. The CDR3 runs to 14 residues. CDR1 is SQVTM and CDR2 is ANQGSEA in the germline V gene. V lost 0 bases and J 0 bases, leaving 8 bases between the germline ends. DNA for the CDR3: TGCAGCGTTGAAGAACGGAGGATGAACACTGAAGCTTTCTTT. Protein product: CSVEERRMNTEAFF. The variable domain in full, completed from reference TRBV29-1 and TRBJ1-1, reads SAVISQKPSRDICQRGTSLTIQCQVDSQVTMMFWYRQQPGQSLTLIATANQGSEATYESGFVIDKFPISRPNLTFSTLTVSNMSPEDSSIYLCSVEERRMNTEAFFGQGTRLTVV.

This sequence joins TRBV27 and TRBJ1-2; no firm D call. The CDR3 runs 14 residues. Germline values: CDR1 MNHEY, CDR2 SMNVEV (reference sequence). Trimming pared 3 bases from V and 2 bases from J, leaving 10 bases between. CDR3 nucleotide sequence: TGTGCCAGCAGTTTCCGTGCACCGAACTATGGCTACACCTTC. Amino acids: CASSFRAPNYGYTF.

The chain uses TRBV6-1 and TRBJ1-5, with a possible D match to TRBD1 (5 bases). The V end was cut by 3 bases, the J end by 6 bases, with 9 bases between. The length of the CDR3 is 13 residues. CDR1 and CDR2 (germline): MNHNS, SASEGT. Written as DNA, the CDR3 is TGTGCCAGCAGTGAGGGGGTCGGTCAGCCCCAGCATTTT. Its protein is CASSEGVGQPQHF.

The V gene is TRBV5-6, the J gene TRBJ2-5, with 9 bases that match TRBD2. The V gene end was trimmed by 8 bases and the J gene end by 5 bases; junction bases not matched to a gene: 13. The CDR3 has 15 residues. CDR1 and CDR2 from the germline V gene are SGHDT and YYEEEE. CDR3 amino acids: CASLRLAGAMETQYF. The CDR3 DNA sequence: TGTGCCAGTCTACGATTAGCGGGAGCAATGGAGACCCAGTACTTC.

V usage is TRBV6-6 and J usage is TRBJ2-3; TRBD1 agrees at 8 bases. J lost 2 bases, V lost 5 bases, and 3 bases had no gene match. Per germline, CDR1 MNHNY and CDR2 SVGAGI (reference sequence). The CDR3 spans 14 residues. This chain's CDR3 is CASSQGAFTDTQYF. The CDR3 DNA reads TGTGCCAGCAGTCAGGGGGCCTTCACAGATACGCAGTATTTT.

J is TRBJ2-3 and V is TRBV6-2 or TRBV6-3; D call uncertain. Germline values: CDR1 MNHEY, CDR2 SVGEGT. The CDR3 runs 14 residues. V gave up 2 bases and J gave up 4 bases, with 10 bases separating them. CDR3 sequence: CASSYIPEADTQYF. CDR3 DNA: TGTGCCAGCAGTTACATCCCAGAGGCAGATACGCAGTATTTT.

The CDR3 here is CSTDRMNTEAFF. The CDR3 nucleotides are TGCAGCACAGACCGGATGAACACTGAAGCTTTCTTT. J is TRBJ1-1 and V is TRBV29-1; unclear D gene. The V end was cut by 8 bases, the J end by 0 bases, with 10 bases between. Germline CDR1 SQVTM, CDR2 ANQGSEA. The CDR3 spans 12 residues.